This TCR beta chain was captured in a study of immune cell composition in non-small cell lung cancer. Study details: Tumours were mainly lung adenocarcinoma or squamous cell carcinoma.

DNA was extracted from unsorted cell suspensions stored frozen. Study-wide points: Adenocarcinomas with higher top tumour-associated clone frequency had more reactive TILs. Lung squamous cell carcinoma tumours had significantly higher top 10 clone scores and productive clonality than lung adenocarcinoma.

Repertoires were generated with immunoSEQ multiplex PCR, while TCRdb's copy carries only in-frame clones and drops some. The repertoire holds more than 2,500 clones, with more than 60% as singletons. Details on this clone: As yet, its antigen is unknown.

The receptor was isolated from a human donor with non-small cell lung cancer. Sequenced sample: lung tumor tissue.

In nucleotides, the CDR3 is TGTGCCAGCAGCGCTTATAACACCGGGGAGCTGTTTTTT. As protein: CASSAYNTGELFF. The chain has TRBV9 and TRBJ2-2; D uncertain. The CDR3 has 13 amino acids. Germline CDR1 is SGDLS and CDR2 is YYNGEE. V was shortened by 3 bases and J by 2 bases, with 5 bases between the two germline ends.